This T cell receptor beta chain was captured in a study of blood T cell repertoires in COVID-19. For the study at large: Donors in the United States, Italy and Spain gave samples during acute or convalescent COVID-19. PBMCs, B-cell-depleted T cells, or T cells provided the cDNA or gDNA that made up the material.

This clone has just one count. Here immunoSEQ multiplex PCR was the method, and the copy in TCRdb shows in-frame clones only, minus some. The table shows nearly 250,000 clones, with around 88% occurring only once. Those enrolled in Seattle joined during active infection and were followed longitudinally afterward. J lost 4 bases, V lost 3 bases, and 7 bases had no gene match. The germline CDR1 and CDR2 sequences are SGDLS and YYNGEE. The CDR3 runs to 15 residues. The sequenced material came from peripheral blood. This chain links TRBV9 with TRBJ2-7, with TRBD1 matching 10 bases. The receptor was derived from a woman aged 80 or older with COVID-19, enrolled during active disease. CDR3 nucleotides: TGTGCCAGCAGCGCGGGTGGGACAGGGGCGTACGAGCAGTACTTC. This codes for CASSAGGTGAYEQYF. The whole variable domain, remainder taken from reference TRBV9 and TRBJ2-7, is DSGVTQTPKHLITATGQRVTLRCSPRSGDLSVYWYQQSLDQGLQFLIQYYNGEERAKGNILERFSAQQFPDLHSELNLSSLELGDSALYFCASSAGGTGAYEQYFGPGTRLTVT.